The next 15 T cell receptor beta chains were all read from a single sample in a study of T cells in Graves' hyperthyroidism and ophthalmopathy. Amplification of TCR beta CDR3 regions used RNA as the template. With the HTBI primer set, the TCR CDR3 went through a first round of RT-PCR. TCRdb fed the multiplex PCR reads into MiXCR, producing one record per CDR3 protein. The sample has 600,000 to 700,000 distinct CDR3 sequences; around 15% are singletons. The sequencing sample was made of blood. Receptors originate from a middle-aged woman with Graves' ophthalmopathy.

This clonotype appeared many times. This sequence joins TRBV6-1 and TRBJ2-7; maybe TRBD2 (5 bases). The CDR3 is 13 amino acids. The germline V gene encodes CDR1 MNHNS and CDR2 SASEGT. Trimming took 8 bases from V and 5 from J, leaving 16 bases between them. CDR3 residues: CASRRGSFNEQYF. For the CDR3, the DNA is TGTGCCAGCCGTAGAGGGAGCTTCAACGAGCAGTACTTC.

This sequence joins TRBV2 and TRBJ2-7; 8 nucleotides align to TRBD2. J was trimmed by 6 bases and V by 4 bases; bases with no gene match: 8. Germline V CDR1 and CDR2: SNHLY, FYNNEI. There are 14 residues in the CDR3. The CDR3 DNA is TGTGCCAGCAGTGGGGTGGGCGGGAGGTTCGAGCAGTACTTC. Protein: CASSGVGGRFEQYF.

This clonotype occurred many times. The chain joins TRBV20-1 to TRBJ1-1; TRBD1 is a possible D gene (6 bases). Germline-derived CDR1 and CDR2 are DFQATT and SNEGSKA (reference sequence). The CDR3 is 12 amino acids. Trimming cost V 7 bases and J 5 bases, with 14 bases left between them. In nucleotides, the CDR3 is TGCAGTGTCAGGGGAGGGGAGACTGAAGCTTTCTTT. Amino acids: CSVRGGETEAFF.

This clonotype was detected ten times or more. This rearrangement joins TRBV7-8 to TRBJ2-7, with TRBD1 matching 10 bases. V shed 6 bases, J shed 3 bases, and the junction held 5 bases outside the gene matches. Per the germline V gene, CDR1 is SGHVS and CDR2 is FQNEAQ. This CDR3 comprises 14 residues. The CDR3 DNA reads as TGTGCCAGCAGACCCGGGACAGGGGACTACGAGCAGTACTTC. Translation gives CASRPGTGDYEQYF.

This clonotype was picked up many times. The chain has TRBV28 and TRBJ2-1, with TRBD2 matching over 11 bases. This CDR3 has 15 amino acids. V trimming: 4 bases; J trimming: 7 bases; junction bases outside the gene matches: 6. CDR1 MDHEN and CDR2 SYDVKM come from the germline V gene. CDR3 amino acids: CASSSSGRTWNEQFF. Written as DNA, the CDR3 is TGTGCCAGCAGTTCTAGCGGGAGGACGTGGAATGAGCAGTTCTTC.

This clonotype was recorded many times. The gene calls are TRBV10-3 and TRBJ2-5, with TRBD2 identical over 10 bases. Germline CDR1 and CDR2: ENHRY and SYGVKD. The CDR3 spans 14 residues. Unmatched junction bases numbered 4, after V lost 6 bases and J lost 3 bases. The CDR3 DNA reads TGTGCCATCAGCGCTAGCGGGGGCAAAGAGACCCAGTACTTC. Translating it yields CAISASGGKETQYF.

This clonotype was seen only a few times. The V call is TRBV2, the J call TRBJ1-4; D is ambiguous. CDR3 length equals 13 residues. Trimming pared 7 bases from V and 0 bases from J, leaving 6 bases between. The V gene's germline CDR1 is SNHLY and CDR2 FYNNEI. The CDR3 DNA reads as TGTGCCAGCACCGTTGCAACTAATGAAAAACTGTTTTTT. Encoded protein: CASTVATNEKLFF.

This clonotype showed up many times. This chain connects TRBV20-1 to TRBJ2-7, with D possibly called TRBD1 or TRBD2 (5 bases each). Per germline, CDR1 DFQATT and CDR2 SNEGSKA (reference sequence). Trimming took 5 bases from V and 0 from J, leaving 17 bases between them. This CDR3 comprises 15 residues. CDR3 DNA: TGCAGTGCTTTGTCCTGGGGGATTAGCTCCTACGAGCAGTACTTC. Its translation: CSALSWGISSYEQYF.

There are a few counts of this clonotype. The chain uses TRBV6-5 and TRBJ1-5, with 9 bases aligning to TRBD1. CDR1 is MNHEY and CDR2 is SVGAGI in the germline V gene. V shed 6 bases, J shed 2 bases, and the junction held 5 bases outside the gene matches. The CDR3 length is 15 residues. CDR3 nucleotide sequence: TGTGCCAGCAGGACGGGACAGGGTGGCAATCAGCCCCAGCATTTT. It encodes CASRTGQGGNQPQHF.

This clonotype was seen many times. This chain joins TRBV11-2 and TRBJ2-5; D might be TRBD2 (5 bases). Germline V lookup: CDR1 SGHAT, CDR2 FQNNGV. The V and J ends lost 3 bases and 3 bases respectively, with 14 bases between them. The CDR3 totals 15 residues. The CDR3, as DNA: TGTGCCAGCAGCTTTGTAGGTGGGAGTGAAGAGACCCAGTACTTC. It specifies CASSFVGGSEETQYF.

There are a few counts of this clonotype. The chain employs TRBV19 and TRBJ1-5; D may be TRBD1 (6 bases). CDR3 size: 13 residues. Germline assignment: CDR1 LNHDA and CDR2 SQIVND (reference sequence). V was shortened by 5 bases and J by 6 bases, with 11 bases between the two germline ends. The CDR3 DNA reads as TGTGCCAGTAGTGCGGAGGGGGGTCAGCCCCAGCATTTT. This gives the protein CASSAEGGQPQHF.

This clonotype was found many times. The chain joins TRBV12-3 or TRBV12-4 to TRBJ2-5, with D maybe TRBD1 (6 bases). The CDR3 is 12 residues long. V gave up 5 bases and J gave up 10 bases, with 14 bases separating them. The CDR3 DNA reads as TGTGCCAGCAGTGTGGACAGTCGGGGCCAGTACTTC. This sequence encodes CASSVDSRGQYF.

This clonotype was seen at least ten times. V gene TRBV28 combines with J gene TRBJ1-2; D is possibly TRBD1 (6 bases). Germline CDR1 reads MDHEN; CDR2 reads SYDVKM. The V and J ends lost 3 bases and 9 bases respectively, with 14 bases between them. This CDR3 spans 13 amino acids. The DNA of the CDR3 is TGTGCCAGCAGTTTCAATTCAGGGGATCGCTACACCTTC. This sequence encodes CASSFNSGDRYTF.

Details on this clonotype: One end of the junction fails to match germline, which may point to a read error. V usage is TRBV4-1 and J usage is TRBJ1-6; possible D gene TRBD1, 5 bases. The CDR3 covers 17 residues. Per germline, CDR1 MGHRA and CDR2 YSYEKL. CDR3 bases: TGCGCCAGCAGCCCAACGACAGCGAGCTCCTATAATTCACCCCTCTACTTT. Translation: CASSPTTASSYNSPLYF.

This clonotype came up a few times. The chain combines TRBV3-1 with TRBJ1-2, with D maybe TRBD1 (6 bases). V lost 2 bases to trimming and J lost 2 bases, with 12 bases between them. The length of the CDR3 is 15 residues. CDR1 and CDR2 from the germline V gene are LGHDT and YNNKEL (reference sequence). The CDR3 DNA follows: TGTGCCAGCAGCCAACGGGGGCATGGGAACTATGGCTACACCTTC. Translated, it gives CASSQRGHGNYGYTF.